This TCR beta chain derives from a study of CD8+CD57+ T cells in acquired aplastic anemia. Study in general: An average of roughly 3 ug of DNA was obtained from sorted CD4+ and CD8+ cells.

This clonotype was seen at least ten times. Flow cytometry had shown expanded CD8+CD57+ cells in the patients chosen for sequencing. None of the patients had been given any therapy when their blood was sampled. Genomic DNA, serving as template, underwent TCR beta VDJ and CDR3 profiling. TCRdb reprocessed the reads with MiXCR, giving one entry per CDR3 protein. The sample has approximately 470,000 distinct CDR3 sequences, around 30% seen once. The V and J ends lost 7 bases and 6 bases respectively, with 13 bases between them. This CDR3 contains 13 residues. CDR1 LNHDA and CDR2 SQIVND come from the germline V gene (reference sequence).

The receptor was isolated from a human donor with aplastic anemia. The chain is built from TRBV19 and TRBJ2-1; a possible D gene is TRBD2 (6 bases). The sample comprised sorted CD4+, CD8+, or CD8+CD57+ T cells (not recorded which) from PBMCs. CDR3 region: CASIGRRGNEQFF. The CDR3 DNA sequence: TGTGCCAGTATAGGCAGGAGGGGCAATGAGCAGTTCTTC.